This section outlines one T cell receptor beta chain sequence together with its context. The antigen is not known. The source of the sample is a study of T cells after yellow fever vaccination. Across the study: Low-cell-number fractions were prepared with SMART-Seq v4 Ultra Low Input. Whole-study results and caveats: Repertoires sorted by FACS could include abundant clonotypes that are contaminants from the bulk population.

The study made its TCR cDNA through 5'RACE template switching. That step introduced a universal primer site along with UMIs. TCRdb re-analysed the 5' RACE reads in MiXCR, keeping a single row per CDR3 protein. Of some 560,000 distinct CDR3 sequences in the sample, approximately 16% were seen once. The germline V gene encodes CDR1 SGHRS and CDR2 YFSETQ. Trimming took 4 bases from V and 5 from J; bases not matched to a gene: 6. The CDR3 totals 15 residues. The sample here was PBMCs, taken about 5 days after the first yellow fever vaccination. V usage is TRBV5-1 and J usage is TRBJ2-1, with TRBD2 identical over 10 bases. The sequence came from a man aged 18 to 29 who received the YFV17D yellow fever vaccine. CDR3 sequence: CASSPLLAGDNEQFF. The CDR3 DNA is TGCGCCAGCAGCCCCCTCCTAGCGGGGGACAATGAGCAGTTCTTC.